The clone carrying this TCR beta chain was counted many times. Library preparation (for TCRbeta) was performed with unique molecular identifiers. TCRdb reanalysed the PCR reads using MiXCR and keeps one entry per CDR3 protein. The sample carries 600,000 or so distinct CDR3 sequences, approximately 22% recorded once. This record belongs to a study of T-cell reconstitution after alpha-beta-depleted transplantation in children. The receptor was derived from a boy in the first two years of life who had a stem cell transplant for acute myeloid leukemia, so the T cells may come from the graft donor. This sample comprised PBMCs, mostly from graft donor cells, obtained 360 days after TCRalphabeta/CD19-depleted stem cell transplant.

CDR3: CASSLGQGSFYEQYV. DNA for the CDR3: TGTGCCAGCAGCTTAGGTCAGGGTAGTTTCTACGAGCAGTACGTC. The chain is built from TRBV7-8 and TRBJ2-7; tentative D call: TRBD1 (5 bases). This CDR3 is 15 amino acids long. Trimming took off 1 base at V and 3 bases at J, with 13 bases between the two ends. CDR1 and CDR2 (germline): SGHVS, FQNEAQ.